The present TCR beta chain was sequenced within a study of post-analysis software for immune sequencing data. Whole-study results and caveats: Roughly 5 TRBV segments, TRBV5-6, TRBV5-1 and TRBV20-1 among them, were found more frequent in patients than controls. Significantly decreased normalized Chao1 diversity was recorded for multiple sclerosis patients relative to controls.

Concerning this clonotype itself: Antigen: not known.

Presence of unique molecular identifiers characterized the TCR beta cDNA libraries. From approximately 1 to 10 million T cells, 400,000 to 600,000 cDNA molecules were obtained. TCRdb ran MiXCR on the PCR reads and lists one entry per CDR3 protein. The table has about 570,000 distinct CDR3 sequences, approximately 34% seen once. Trimming shortened V by 4 bases and J by 0 bases, and 11 bases separated the two germline ends. This CDR3 has 15 amino acids. CDR1 SGHRS and CDR2 YFSETQ come from the germline V gene. The sequence was collected from a girl under 18 with multiple sclerosis. Material: blood. The chain couples TRBV5-1 to TRBJ2-1; a weak D match, TRBD2 (6 bases). CDR3 residues: CASSLSGPSYNEQFF. Here the CDR3 DNA reads TGCGCCAGCAGCCTTAGCGGTCCCTCCTACAATGAGCAGTTCTTC.